This T cell receptor (beta chain) comes out of a study of regulatory T cells in long-lasting Graves disease. Study observations and caveats: Persistent disease favored TRBV28, TRBJ1-2 and TRBJ2-5.

About this clonotype itself: What it binds is unknown.

Time point given: newly diagnosed GD, antithyroid drugs for less than 3 months. The TCR library was made from RNA that had been extracted from PBMCs in TRIzol. Sequencing libraries for TCR beta were prepared with iRepertoire HTBI primers and Arm-PCR of CDR3 regions. TCRdb ran MiXCR on the multiplex PCR reads and lists one entry per CDR3 protein. The sample has around 470,000 distinct CDR3 sequences, roughly 15% seen once. Trimming took 0 bases from V and 0 from J, leaving 18 bases between them. Germline V gene sequence: CDR1 GTSNPN, CDR2 SVGIG (reference sequence). The CDR3 consists of 19 residues. This same sample was also taken into another study, of T cells in Graves' hyperthyroidism and ophthalmopathy. That report adds: The HTBI primer set was used in a first-round RT-PCR of the TCR CDR3.

The J gene is TRBJ2-6, the V gene TRBV30; TRBD1 might be the D (7 bases). This receptor was obtained from a woman in her 50s with Graves disease. This specimen consisted of peripheral blood mononuclear cells (PBMCs), obtained at new diagnosis, from a patient treated with antithyroid drugs. This CDR3 reads CAWSVLPGGPRSGANVLTF. CDR3 in DNA: TGTGCCTGGAGTGTACTACCAGGGGGGCCCCGCTCTGGGGCCAACGTCCTGACTTTC.